This note documents a single T cell receptor beta chain sequence. Other DNA sequences in this sample translate to the same CDR3. This sample is drawn from a study of control samples from healthy donors and cancer patients. The CDR3 consists of 15 residues. V trimming: 3 bases; J trimming: 1 base; junction bases outside the gene matches: 1. Germline CDR1 reads LNHDA; CDR2 reads SQIVND (reference sequence). Assay used: immunoSEQ multiplex PCR; TCRdb lists only in-frame clones, some missing. The data show about 130,000 clones, with 80% to 95% seen just once and 5.5% held by the top ten. The sequence was obtained from a man younger than 35 in good health. The chain employs TRBV19 and TRBJ2-1; 9 bases fit TRBD1. The material sequenced was blood. Written as DNA, the CDR3 is TGTGCCAGTAGTATCGGGACAGGGTCCTACAATGAGCAGTTCTTC. This sequence encodes CASSIGTGSYNEQFF.